What follows describes a single TCR beta chain. This sample stems from a study of T cells in Graves' hyperthyroidism and ophthalmopathy. Across 18 months, stable Graves' hyperthyroidism was marked by no progression to ophthalmopathy. Each diagnosis was grounded in clinical symptoms, serum thyroxine and TRAb, thyroid ultrasound, and orbital computed tomography. RNA transcripts were the template for amplifying TCR beta CDR3 regions. HTBI primers were used for first-round RT-PCR of the TCR CDR3. One entry per CDR3 protein, called by TCRdb with MiXCR from the multiplex PCR reads. The profile shows hundreds of thousands of distinct CDR3 sequences, 35% of them singletons. Trimming cost V 4 bases and J 1 base, with 13 bases left between them. The CDR3 extends over 15 amino acids. CDR1 is WSHSY, CDR2 SAAADI, per germline.

Sequencing was done on a sample of blood. V and J are TRBV10-2 and TRBJ1-1; D remains unclear. This sequence originates from a woman aged 40 to 55 with Graves' hyperthyroidism. The CDR3 DNA is TGCGCCAGCAGTGGTTCAGACCCTCGGAACACTGAAGCTTTCTTT. Its translation: CASSGSDPRNTEAFF.